This is a list of T cell receptor beta chains from one sample in a study of blood T cell repertoires in COVID-19. Generated by immunoSEQ multiplex PCR, the TCRdb table keeps only in-frame clones and is missing some. This sample carries over 50,000 clones, around 90% of them seen once, and the ten largest clones take around 6%. The sequenced sample was peripheral blood. These receptors were collected from a man aged 45-60 years with active COVID-19. Both conserved end residues are part of each CDR3. The order of the fields is clone size, V gene, D gene, J gene, CDR3 protein, CDR3 DNA. The D gene is left open where the match is weak. Rows give clone size only sometimes, using once, few, many, or a class for an expanded clone.

clone size: -
V gene: TRBV18
D gene: -
J gene: TRBJ2-5
CDR3 protein: CASSPRRGQETQYF
CDR3 DNA: TGTGCCAGCTCACCACGAAGGGGTCAAGAGACCCAGTACTTC

clone size: -
V gene: TRBV11-2
D gene: -
J gene: TRBJ1-3
CDR3 protein: CASSLYYSSGNTIYF
CDR3 DNA: TGTGCCAGCAGCTTATACTATAGCTCTGGAAACACCATATATTTT

clone size: -
V gene: TRBV2
D gene: -
J gene: TRBJ2-2
CDR3 protein: CASTTGSGELFF
CDR3 DNA: TGTGCCAGCACGACGGGATCCGGGGAGCTGTTTTTT

clone size: once
V gene: TRBV7-2
D gene: TRBD2
J gene: TRBJ2-3
CDR3 protein: CASSLPSSGRTDTQYF
CDR3 DNA: TGTGCCAGCAGCTTACCGTCTAGCGGACGCACAGATACGCAGTATTTT

clone size: -
V gene: TRBV7-2
D gene: -
J gene: TRBJ1-1
CDR3 protein: CASSLLANTEAFF
CDR3 DNA: TGTGCCAGCAGCTTGCTAGCGAACACTGAAGCTTTCTTT

clone size: -
V gene: TRBV20-1
D gene: -
J gene: TRBJ2-3
CDR3 protein: CSASIQGLHPSTDTQYF
CDR3 DNA: TGCAGTGCTAGTATTCAGGGCCTGCATCCTAGCACAGATACGCAGTATTTT

clone size: -
V gene: TRBV6-1
D gene: -
J gene: TRBJ1-2
CDR3 protein: CASSERQVVGYTF
CDR3 DNA: TGTGCCAGCAGTGAAAGGCAGGTTGTCGGCTACACCTTC

clone size: -
V gene: TRBV6-6
D gene: -
J gene: TRBJ1-5
CDR3 protein: CASSYSRPYDQPQHF
CDR3 DNA: TGTGCCAGCAGTTACTCGCGGCCCTACGATCAGCCCCAGCATTTT

clone size: -
V gene: TRBV14
D gene: -
J gene: TRBJ2-6
CDR3 protein: CASSPRDTFWNAGANVLTF
CDR3 DNA: TGTGCCAGCAGCCCCCGGGACACTTTTTGGAATGCTGGGGCCAACGTCCTGACTTTC

clone size: -
V gene: TRBV2
D gene: TRBD1
J gene: TRBJ1-2
CDR3 protein: CASSKDREGYTF
CDR3 DNA: TGTGCCAGCAGTAAGGACAGGGAGGGCTACACCTTC

clone size: -
V gene: TRBV11-2
D gene: -
J gene: TRBJ1-2
CDR3 protein: CAILGASRGYTF
CDR3 DNA: TGTGCCATCCTGGGGGCGTCGCGTGGCTACACCTTC

clone size: -
V gene: TRBV27
D gene: TRBD1
J gene: TRBJ2-2
CDR3 protein: CASSLGTGGATGELFF
CDR3 DNA: TGTGCCAGCAGTTTAGGGACAGGGGGTGCCACCGGGGAGCTGTTTTTT

clone size: -
V gene: TRBV5-6
D gene: -
J gene: TRBJ2-5
CDR3 protein: CASSLVQGETQYF
CDR3 DNA: TGTGCCAGCAGCTTGGTGCAGGGAGAGACCCAGTACTTC

clone size: -
V gene: TRBV7-2
D gene: TRBD2
J gene: TRBJ2-7
CDR3 protein: CASSLGGLAYEQYF
CDR3 DNA: TGTGCCAGCAGCTTAGGGGGACTAGCGTACGAGCAGTACTTC

clone size: -
V gene: TRBV5-1
D gene: TRBD2
J gene: TRBJ2-3
CDR3 protein: CASSLATSGTTDTQYF
CDR3 DNA: TGCGCCAGCAGCTTGGCAACTAGCGGGACAACAGATACGCAGTATTTT

clone size: -
V gene: TRBV10-2
D gene: TRBD2
J gene: TRBJ2-3
CDR3 protein: CASSQALAGNTQYF
CDR3 DNA: TGCGCCAGCAGTCAGGCACTAGCGGGGAATACGCAGTATTTT

clone size: -
V gene: TRBV15
D gene: -
J gene: TRBJ1-4
CDR3 protein: CATSRSQGGGGEKLFF
CDR3 DNA: TGTGCCACCAGCAGATCCCAAGGGGGGGGAGGTGAAAAACTGTTTTTT

clone size: -
V gene: TRBV5-8
D gene: TRBD1
J gene: TRBJ1-6
CDR3 protein: CASSRQGAWYNSPLHF
CDR3 DNA: TGTGCCAGCAGCCGACAGGGGGCATGGTATAATTCACCCCTCCACTTT

clone size: -
V gene: TRBV3-1/TRBV3-2
D gene: TRBD1
J gene: TRBJ2-3
CDR3 protein: CASSYRQGAFDTQYF
CDR3 DNA: TGTGCCAGCAGCTACCGACAGGGGGCCTTCGATACGCAGTATTTT

clone size: -
V gene: TRBV5-4
D gene: TRBD2
J gene: TRBJ2-5
CDR3 protein: CASSLGSGGEETQYF
CDR3 DNA: TGTGCCAGCAGCTTGGGTAGCGGGGGGGAAGAGACCCAGTACTTC

clone size: -
V gene: TRBV5-1
D gene: -
J gene: TRBJ1-3
CDR3 protein: CASSEEAVIGGNTIYF
CDR3 DNA: TGCGCCAGCAGCGAAGAAGCGGTGATCGGAGGAAACACCATATATTTT

clone size: -
V gene: TRBV12-3/TRBV12-4
D gene: -
J gene: TRBJ2-7
CDR3 protein: CASSLYRAYEQYF
CDR3 DNA: TGTGCCAGCAGTTTATACAGGGCCTACGAGCAGTACTTC

clone size: -
V gene: TRBV4-2
D gene: TRBD1
J gene: TRBJ1-2
CDR3 protein: CASSQDRQGAGGYTF
CDR3 DNA: TGTGCCAGCAGCCAAGATCGTCAGGGGGCTGGAGGCTACACCTTC

clone size: -
V gene: TRBV5-1
D gene: TRBD2
J gene: TRBJ2-7
CDR3 protein: CASSLAAGGAYEQYF
CDR3 DNA: TGCGCCAGCAGCTTGGCGGCCGGGGGGGCCTACGAGCAGTACTTC

clone size: -
V gene: TRBV5-4
D gene: TRBD2
J gene: TRBJ2-3
CDR3 protein: CASSRTSGLTDTQYF
CDR3 DNA: TGTGCCAGCAGTCGGACTAGCGGCCTCACAGATACGCAGTATTTT

clone size: -
V gene: TRBV5-5
D gene: -
J gene: TRBJ1-1
CDR3 protein: CASSFVRGNTEAFF
CDR3 DNA: TGTGCCAGCAGTTTTGTACGAGGGAACACTGAAGCTTTCTTT

clone size: -
V gene: TRBV10-2
D gene: TRBD2
J gene: TRBJ2-2
CDR3 protein: CASSEPKGTSAVGELFF
CDR3 DNA: TGCGCCAGCAGTGAGCCAAAAGGGACTAGCGCGGTCGGGGAGCTGTTTTTT

clone size: -
V gene: TRBV5-1
D gene: -
J gene: TRBJ2-2
CDR3 protein: CASSLDPGSATGELFF
CDR3 DNA: TGCGCCAGCAGCTTGGATCCAGGGTCGGCCACCGGGGAGCTGTTTTTT

clone size: -
V gene: TRBV5-1
D gene: TRBD1
J gene: TRBJ2-7
CDR3 protein: CASSRTGTYEQYF
CDR3 DNA: TGCGCCAGCAGCAGGACAGGGACCTACGAGCAGTACTTC

clone size: once
V gene: TRBV7-9
D gene: -
J gene: TRBJ2-2
CDR3 protein: CASSVSNTGELFF
CDR3 DNA: TGTGCCAGCAGCGTATCGAACACCGGGGAGCTGTTTTTT

clone size: -
V gene: TRBV4-2
D gene: TRBD1
J gene: TRBJ1-1
CDR3 protein: CASSQDTGVNTEAFF
CDR3 DNA: TGTGCCAGCAGCCAAGATACAGGGGTGAACACTGAAGCTTTCTTT

clone size: once
V gene: TRBV27
D gene: TRBD2
J gene: TRBJ2-7
CDR3 protein: CASSPWTSGSGEQYF
CDR3 DNA: TGTGCCAGCAGTCCCTGGACTAGCGGGAGCGGCGAGCAGTACTTC

clone size: -
V gene: TRBV3-1/TRBV3-2
D gene: -
J gene: TRBJ2-5
CDR3 protein: CASSHPQETQYF
CDR3 DNA: TGTGCCAGCAGCCACCCGCAAGAGACCCAGTACTTC

clone size: -
V gene: TRBV3-1/TRBV3-2
D gene: TRBD1
J gene: TRBJ1-2
CDR3 protein: CASSQVTGAAYGYTF
CDR3 DNA: TGTGCCAGCAGCCAAGTAACAGGGGCGGCCTATGGCTACACCTTC

clone size: -
V gene: TRBV19
D gene: -
J gene: TRBJ2-1
CDR3 protein: CASSIQGIGSYNEQFF
CDR3 DNA: TGTGCCAGTAGTATCCAGGGGATCGGGTCCTACAATGAGCAGTTCTTC

clone size: -
V gene: TRBV6-6
D gene: -
J gene: TRBJ1-5
CDR3 protein: CASSRGVDSNQPQHF
CDR3 DNA: TGTGCCAGCAGCCGGGGTGTGGATAGCAATCAGCCCCAGCATTTT

clone size: -
V gene: TRBV5-1
D gene: TRBD1
J gene: TRBJ2-7
CDR3 protein: CASSLVGQGPYEQYF
CDR3 DNA: TGCGCCAGCAGCTTGGTGGGACAGGGGCCCTACGAGCAGTACTTC

clone size: once
V gene: TRBV4-1
D gene: -
J gene: TRBJ2-1
CDR3 protein: CASSQLFEQFF
CDR3 DNA: TGCGCCAGCAGCCAATTATTCGAGCAGTTCTTC

clone size: -
V gene: TRBV18
D gene: TRBD1
J gene: TRBJ1-1
CDR3 protein: CASSLGQGAQTEAFF
CDR3 DNA: TGTGCCAGCTCATTAGGACAGGGGGCGCAGACTGAAGCTTTCTTT

clone size: -
V gene: TRBV28
D gene: TRBD1
J gene: TRBJ2-2
CDR3 protein: CASRGQGVITGELFF
CDR3 DNA: TGTGCCAGCAGGGGCCAGGGGGTTATCACCGGGGAGCTGTTTTTT

clone size: -
V gene: TRBV5-1
D gene: TRBD2
J gene: TRBJ2-3
CDR3 protein: CASSLGSGPTDTQYF
CDR3 DNA: TGCGCCAGCAGCTTGGGTAGCGGGCCCACAGATACGCAGTATTTT

clone size: -
V gene: TRBV10-3
D gene: TRBD1
J gene: TRBJ1-2
CDR3 protein: CAISEGQGAGGHTF
CDR3 DNA: TGTGCCATCAGTGAAGGGCAGGGGGCAGGTGGCCACACCTTC

clone size: -
V gene: TRBV4-1
D gene: TRBD1
J gene: TRBJ1-2
CDR3 protein: CASSPSDRGSGYTF
CDR3 DNA: TGCGCCAGCAGCCCCTCGGACAGGGGCTCTGGCTACACCTTC

clone size: -
V gene: TRBV25-1
D gene: TRBD1
J gene: TRBJ2-3
CDR3 protein: CASSEFQGVRSTDTQYF
CDR3 DNA: TGTGCCAGCAGTGAATTCCAGGGGGTACGAAGCACAGATACGCAGTATTTT

clone size: once
V gene: TRBV6-2/TRBV6-3
D gene: -
J gene: TRBJ2-7
CDR3 protein: CASSYLEGGINEQYF
CDR3 DNA: TGTGCCAGCAGTTATTTAGAGGGAGGAATCAACGAGCAGTACTTC

clone size: -
V gene: TRBV5-6
D gene: -
J gene: TRBJ1-2
CDR3 protein: CASSLQGGGYGYTF
CDR3 DNA: TGTGCCAGCAGCTTGCAGGGAGGCGGCTATGGCTACACCTTC

clone size: -
V gene: TRBV28
D gene: -
J gene: TRBJ1-5
CDR3 protein: CASSLGGSGNQPQHF
CDR3 DNA: TGTGCCAGCAGTTTGGGAGGCTCGGGCAATCAGCCCCAGCATTTT

clone size: -
V gene: TRBV7-2
D gene: -
J gene: TRBJ2-2
CDR3 protein: CASSFLGGTGELFF
CDR3 DNA: TGTGCCAGCAGCTTTCTAGGCGGTACCGGGGAGCTGTTTTTT

clone size: -
V gene: TRBV5-5
D gene: -
J gene: TRBJ2-7
CDR3 protein: CASSLRELGEQYF
CDR3 DNA: TGTGCCAGCAGCCTCCGGGAGCTCGGCGAGCAGTACTTC

clone size: few
V gene: TRBV30
D gene: -
J gene: TRBJ1-1
CDR3 protein: CAWSNPGRGTEAFF
CDR3 DNA: TGTGCCTGGAGTAACCCCGGGAGGGGCACTGAAGCTTTCTTT

clone size: -
V gene: TRBV14
D gene: TRBD2
J gene: TRBJ2-1
CDR3 protein: CASSQVISGSIRGYNEQFF
CDR3 DNA: TGTGCCAGCAGCCAAGTTATTAGCGGGAGTATAAGGGGCTACAATGAGCAGTTCTTC

clone size: -
V gene: TRBV2
D gene: -
J gene: TRBJ1-2
CDR3 protein: CASSPGNYGYTF
CDR3 DNA: TGTGCCAGCTCCCCAGGGAACTATGGCTACACCTTC

clone size: -
V gene: TRBV28
D gene: -
J gene: TRBJ1-5
CDR3 protein: CASGALSRVSRQPQHF
CDR3 DNA: TGTGCCAGCGGGGCTTTATCCAGGGTATCTAGGCAGCCCCAGCATTTT

clone size: -
V gene: TRBV11-2
D gene: -
J gene: TRBJ2-3
CDR3 protein: CASSHRKDTQYF
CDR3 DNA: TGTGCCAGCAGCCACAGGAAAGATACGCAGTATTTT

clone size: -
V gene: TRBV7-2
D gene: -
J gene: TRBJ2-7
CDR3 protein: CASSSQLGGFGTYEQYF
CDR3 DNA: TGTGCCAGCAGCTCACAACTTGGGGGCTTTGGGACCTACGAGCAGTACTTC